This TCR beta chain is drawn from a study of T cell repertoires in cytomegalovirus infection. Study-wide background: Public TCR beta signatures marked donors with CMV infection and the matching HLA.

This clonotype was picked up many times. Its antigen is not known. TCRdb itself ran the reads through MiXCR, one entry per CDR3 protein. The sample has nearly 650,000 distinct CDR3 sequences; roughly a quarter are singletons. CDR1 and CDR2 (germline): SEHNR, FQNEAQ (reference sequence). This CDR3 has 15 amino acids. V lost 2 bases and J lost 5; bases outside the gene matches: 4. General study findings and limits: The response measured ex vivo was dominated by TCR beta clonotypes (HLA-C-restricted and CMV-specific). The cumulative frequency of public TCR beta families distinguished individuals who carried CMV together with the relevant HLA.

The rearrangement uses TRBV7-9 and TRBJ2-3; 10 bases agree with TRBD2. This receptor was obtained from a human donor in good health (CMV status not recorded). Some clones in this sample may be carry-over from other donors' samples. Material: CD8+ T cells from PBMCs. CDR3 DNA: TGTGCCAGCAGCTTAATACTAGCGGGGAAAGATACGCAGTATTTT. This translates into CASSLILAGKDTQYF.